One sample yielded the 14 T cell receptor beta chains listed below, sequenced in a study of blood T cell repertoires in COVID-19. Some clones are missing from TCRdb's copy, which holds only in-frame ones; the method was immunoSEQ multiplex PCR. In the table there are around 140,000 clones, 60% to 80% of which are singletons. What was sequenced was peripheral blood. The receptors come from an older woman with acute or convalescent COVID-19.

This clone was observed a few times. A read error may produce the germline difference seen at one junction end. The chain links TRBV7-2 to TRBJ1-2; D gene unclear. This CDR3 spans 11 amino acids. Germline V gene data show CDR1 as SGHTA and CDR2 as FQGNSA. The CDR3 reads CASSLASEKLF. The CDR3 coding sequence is TGTGCCAGCAGCTTAGCGAGTGAAAAGCTATTC.

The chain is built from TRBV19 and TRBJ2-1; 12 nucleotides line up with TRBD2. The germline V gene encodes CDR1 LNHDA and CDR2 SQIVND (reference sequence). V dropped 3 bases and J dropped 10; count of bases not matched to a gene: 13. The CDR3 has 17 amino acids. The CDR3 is CASSISLAGGGRGEQFF. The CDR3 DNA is TGTGCCAGTAGTATCTCCCTAGCGGGAGGGGGGAGAGGGGAGCAGTTCTTC.

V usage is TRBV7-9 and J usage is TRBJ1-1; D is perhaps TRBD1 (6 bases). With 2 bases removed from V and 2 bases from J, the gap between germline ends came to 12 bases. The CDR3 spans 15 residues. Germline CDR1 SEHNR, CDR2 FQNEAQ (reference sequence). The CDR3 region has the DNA TGTGCCAGCAGCTTATGGTCAGGGGATAACACTGAAGCTTTCTTT. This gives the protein CASSLWSGDNTEAFF.

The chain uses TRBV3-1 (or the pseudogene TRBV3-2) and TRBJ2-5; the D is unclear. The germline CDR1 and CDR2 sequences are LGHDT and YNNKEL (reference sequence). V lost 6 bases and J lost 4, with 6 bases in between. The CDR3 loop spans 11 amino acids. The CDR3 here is CASRSGETQYF. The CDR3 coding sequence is TGTGCCAGCAGGTCCGGAGAGACCCAGTACTTC.

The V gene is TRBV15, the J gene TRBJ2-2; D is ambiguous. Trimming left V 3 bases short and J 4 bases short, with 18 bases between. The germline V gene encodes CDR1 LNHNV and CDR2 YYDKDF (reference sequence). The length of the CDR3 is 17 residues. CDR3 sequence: CATSREFLGDFTGELFF. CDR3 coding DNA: TGTGCCACCAGCAGGGAATTTTTAGGCGACTTCACCGGGGAGCTGTTTTTT.

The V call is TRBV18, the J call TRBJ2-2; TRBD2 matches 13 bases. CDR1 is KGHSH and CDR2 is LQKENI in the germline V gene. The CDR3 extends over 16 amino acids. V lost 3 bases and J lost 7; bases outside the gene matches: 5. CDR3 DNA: TGTGCCAGCTCACCCGGACTAGCGGGGGTCTACGGGGAGCTGTTTTTT. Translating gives CASSPGLAGVYGELFF.

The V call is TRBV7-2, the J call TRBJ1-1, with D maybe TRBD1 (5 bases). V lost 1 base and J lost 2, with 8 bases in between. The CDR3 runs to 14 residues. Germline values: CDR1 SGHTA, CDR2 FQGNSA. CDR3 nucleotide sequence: TGTGCCAGCAGCTTAGGACAGATTAACACTGAAGCTTTCTTT. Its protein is CASSLGQINTEAFF.

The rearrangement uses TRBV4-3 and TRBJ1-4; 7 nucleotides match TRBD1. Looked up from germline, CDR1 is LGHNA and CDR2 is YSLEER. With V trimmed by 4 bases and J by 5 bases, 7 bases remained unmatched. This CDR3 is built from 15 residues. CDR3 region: CASSPRQGPNEKLFF. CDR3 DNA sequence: TGCGCCAGCAGCCCTAGACAGGGCCCAAATGAAAAACTGTTTTTT.

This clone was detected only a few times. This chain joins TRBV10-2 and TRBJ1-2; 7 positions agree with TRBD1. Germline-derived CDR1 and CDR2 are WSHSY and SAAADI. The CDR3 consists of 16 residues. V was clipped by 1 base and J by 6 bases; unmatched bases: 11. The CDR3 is CASSEFPTGLPDGYTF. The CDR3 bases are TGCGCCAGCAGTGAGTTCCCGACAGGGCTCCCGGATGGCTACACCTTC.

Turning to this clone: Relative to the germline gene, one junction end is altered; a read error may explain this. The CDR3 bases are TGCGCCAGCAACCAAGGTCAGGGTTCTGGGGCCAACGTCCTGACTTTC. Its protein is CASNQGQGSGANVLTF. This chain joins TRBV4-1 and TRBJ2-6; D is possibly TRBD1 (5 bases). Germline assignment: CDR1 MGHRA and CDR2 YSYEKL. The CDR3 sequence is 16 residues long.

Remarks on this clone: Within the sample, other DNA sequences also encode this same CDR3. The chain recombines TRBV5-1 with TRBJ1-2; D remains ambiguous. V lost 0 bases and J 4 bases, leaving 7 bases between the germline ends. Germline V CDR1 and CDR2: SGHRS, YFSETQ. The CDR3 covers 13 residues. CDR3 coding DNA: TGCGCCAGCAGCTTGGACAGCGGCTATGGCTACACCTTC. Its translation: CASSLDSGYGYTF.

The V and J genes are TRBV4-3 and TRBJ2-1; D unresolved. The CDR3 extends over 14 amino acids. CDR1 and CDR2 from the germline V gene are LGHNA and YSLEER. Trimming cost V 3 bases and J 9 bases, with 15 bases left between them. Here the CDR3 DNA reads TGCGCCAGCAGCCAGACGGCGGAATCGGGTGAGCAGTTCTTC. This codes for CASSQTAESGEQFF.

The CDR3 protein is CASSPAVAANYGYTF. The CDR3 DNA reads TGTGCCAGCAGTCCAGCCGTAGCCGCTAACTATGGCTACACCTTC. The rearrangement links TRBV7-2 to TRBJ1-2, with D uncertain. The CDR3 runs 15 residues. V was trimmed by 6 bases and J by 0 bases, leaving 14 bases between them. The germline gives CDR1 SGHTA, CDR2 FQGNSA.

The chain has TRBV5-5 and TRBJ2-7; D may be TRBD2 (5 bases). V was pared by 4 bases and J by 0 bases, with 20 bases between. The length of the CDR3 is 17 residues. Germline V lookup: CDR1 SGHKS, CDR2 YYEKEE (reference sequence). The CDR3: CASSGYGRGGFSYEQYF. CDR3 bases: TGTGCCAGCAGCGGTTACGGCCGGGGTGGGTTCTCCTACGAGCAGTACTTC. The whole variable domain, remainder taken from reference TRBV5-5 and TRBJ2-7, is DAGVTQSPTHLIKTRGQQVTLRCSPISGHKSVSWYQQVLGQGPQFIFQYYEKEERGRGNFPDRFSARQFPNYSSELNVNALLLGDSALYLCASSGYGRGGFSYEQYFGPGTRLTVT.